This T cell receptor beta chain was identified during a study of shared clonotypes between healthy human individuals. Whole-study results and caveats: Limitation of the genetic and exposure-history diversity represented came from the few donors.

For this clone: Its matching antigen is unknown.

From germline, CDR1 is SEHNR and CDR2 FQNEAQ (reference sequence). This CDR3 is built from 17 residues. The trim removed 3 bases at V and 0 bases at J, leaving 8 bases unmatched. The repertoire was sequenced with immunoSEQ multiplex PCR; TCRdb's copy has only in-frame clones and lacks some. Of around 2.3 million clones listed, roughly 95% were seen once; the top ten hold roughly 0.13%. Sequenced input: naive CD4+ T cells sorted from blood. Subset here: CD45RA+ positively selected. This sequence joins TRBV7-9 and TRBJ1-1, with 9 bases lining up with TRBD1. The TCR sequence derives from a man younger than 35 in good health. The CDR3 is CASSFEAGTGMNTEAFF. In DNA, the CDR3 is TGTGCCAGCAGCTTCGAGGCCGGGACAGGGATGAACACTGAAGCTTTCTTT.